The clone carrying this T cell receptor (beta chain) was detected only once. No antigen is known for it. PCR primers comprised 60 Vbeta and 13 Jbeta primers. Produced via immunoSEQ multiplex PCR; TCRdb's table is partial and in-frame only. In the table there are more than 150,000 clones, roughly 87% of which are singletons. The data belong to a study of cytomegalovirus exposure and HLA in healthy donors. Study-wide results and limits: At a 0.05 false discovery rate, a later analysis found 18,000 or so TCR beta sequences to be associated with HLA alleles.

Germline V gene data show CDR1 as MGHRA and CDR2 as YSYEKL. The CDR3 covers 16 residues. Losses at the gene ends were 6 bases for V and 8 bases for J; bases not matched to a gene: 16. Sequencing was done on a sample of PBMCs. The TCR originated in a girl in the first two years of life in good health and CMV-seronegative. The gene calls are TRBV4-1 and TRBJ2-4; TRBD1 aligns across 7 bases. This CDR3 reads CASRTNRGGVQDIQYF. In DNA form, the CDR3 reads TGCGCCAGCAGAACAAACAGGGGTGGCGTTCAGGACATTCAGTACTTC.